This T cell receptor beta chain was observed in a study of OX40 agonist ivuxolimab in advanced cancers. On the study more broadly: Patients achieving partial responses numbered three: one hepatocellular carcinoma case and two cutaneous melanoma cases. Whole-study findings and limits: CD8+ T cells averaged more expanded clones than CD4+.

Remarks on this clone: The antigen is undetermined.

Only in-frame clones appear in the TCRdb table, and some are missing; sequencing was by immunoSEQ multiplex PCR. The data contain some 70,000 clones, approximately 86% of them singletons. CDR3 length: 17 amino acids. V trimming: 0 bases; J trimming: 3 bases; junction bases outside the gene matches: 6. Germline CDR1 reads LGHNA; CDR2 reads YSLEER. The sequencing here drew on CD4+ or CD8+ T cells sorted from blood, taken in a trial of the OX40 agonist ivuxolimab. The V call is TRBV4-3, the J call TRBJ2-7, with TRBD2 matching over 12 bases. The TCR comes from an adult with an advanced solid tumor such as melanoma, head and neck, liver or kidney cancer. The CDR3 DNA sequence: TGCGCCAGCAGCCAAGATTGGACTAGCGGGGAATACTACGAGCAGTACTTC. Its protein product is CASSQDWTSGEYYEQYF.